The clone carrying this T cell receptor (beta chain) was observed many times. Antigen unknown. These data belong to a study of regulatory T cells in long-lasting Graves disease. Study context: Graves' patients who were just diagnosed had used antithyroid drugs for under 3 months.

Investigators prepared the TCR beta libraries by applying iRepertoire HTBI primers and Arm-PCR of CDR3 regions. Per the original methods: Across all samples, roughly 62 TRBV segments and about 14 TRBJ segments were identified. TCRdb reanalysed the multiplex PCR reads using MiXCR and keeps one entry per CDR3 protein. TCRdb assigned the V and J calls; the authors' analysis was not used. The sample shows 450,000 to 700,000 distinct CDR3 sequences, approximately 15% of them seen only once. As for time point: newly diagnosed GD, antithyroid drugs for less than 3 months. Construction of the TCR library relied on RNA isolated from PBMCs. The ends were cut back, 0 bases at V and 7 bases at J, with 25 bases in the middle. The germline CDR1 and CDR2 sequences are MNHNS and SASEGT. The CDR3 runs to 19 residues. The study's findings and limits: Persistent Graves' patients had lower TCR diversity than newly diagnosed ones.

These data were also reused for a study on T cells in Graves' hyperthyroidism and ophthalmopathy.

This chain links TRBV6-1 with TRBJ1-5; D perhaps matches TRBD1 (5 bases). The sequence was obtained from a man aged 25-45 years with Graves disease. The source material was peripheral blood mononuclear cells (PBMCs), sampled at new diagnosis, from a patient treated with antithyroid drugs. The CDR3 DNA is TGTGCCAGCAGTGAAGCACTTTATCAACGCCGGGGCCTTGGACAGCCCCAGCATTTT. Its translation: CASSEALYQRRGLGQPQHF.